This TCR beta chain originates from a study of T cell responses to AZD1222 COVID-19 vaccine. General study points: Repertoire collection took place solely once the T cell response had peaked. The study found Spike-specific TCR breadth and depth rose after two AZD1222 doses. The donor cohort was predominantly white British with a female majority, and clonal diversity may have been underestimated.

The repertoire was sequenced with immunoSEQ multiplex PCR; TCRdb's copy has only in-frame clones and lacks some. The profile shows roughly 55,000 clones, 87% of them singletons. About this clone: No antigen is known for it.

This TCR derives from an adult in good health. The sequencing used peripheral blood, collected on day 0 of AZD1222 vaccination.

The CDR3 here is CASSLMGQATLNTEAFF. The CDR3 DNA is TGCGCCAGCAGCTTGATGGGACAGGCCACCTTAAACACTGAAGCTTTCTTT. This chain joins TRBV5-1 and TRBJ1-1, with 8 bases identical to TRBD1. The CDR3 sequence is 17 residues long. The germline V gene has CDR1 SGHRS and CDR2 YFSETQ. Trimming at V came to 1 base and at J to 2 bases, leaving 10 bases not matched to a gene.